This T cell receptor beta chain emerged from a study of cytomegalovirus exposure and HLA in healthy donors (dated 2017 in TCRdb). Notes on the research overall: An earlier analysis of a few hundred of the donors reported 250 to 300 Gb of sequence data and 90 million to 120 million unique TCR beta sequences obtained from about 200 million T cells. The number of typed donors differed by locus: roughly 629-640 for A, B, C, DRB1 and DQB1; some 500 for DQA1; fewer than 610 for DPA1; and about 450 for DPB1. A later analysis re-analyzed previously published TCR beta repertoires from about 730 donors and added high-resolution HLA genotyping to study TCR occurrence patterns. An earlier analysis of some 500 of the donors applied high-throughput TCR beta sequencing to assess whether each TCR beta V gene segment acted as functional or pseudogenic. The study used immunosequencing to profile the T cell repertoires of approximately 640 subjects and linked those repertoires to cytomegalovirus serostatus. On average, over 200,000 unique TCR beta nucleotide sequences were sequenced per donor among about 400 genotyped donors of the cohort, with 15% to 20% of those sequences being non-productive. The study combined high-throughput TCR immunosequencing, statistical association of individual TCRs with disease status, and machine learning to predict cytomegalovirus infection status. Because of strong linkage in the cohort, a handful of DR-DQ haplotypes were treated as single units for association and clustering. An early release that covered several hundred HLA-typed donors contained approximately 300 gigabases of sequencing data and tens of millions of unique TCR sequences. Alongside the repertoire data, information on donor age, sex, ethnicity and CMV serostatus was compiled. Rather than using new phenotypic data, the later analysis identified candidate immune exposures from TCR beta sequences and from how often those sequences occurred across donors. Besides the first cohort of 666 subjects, a separate validation cohort made up of roughly 130 different subjects was used. Both class I and class II loci were covered by HLA typing, at four-digit resolution. A later genetic analysis took genome-wide SNP genotypes for about 65% of the 666 donors and used that subset as a discovery cohort. Of the 300 to 450 genotyped donors, approximately 82% fell in the genetic ancestry cluster associated with self-reported Caucasian donors. The study aimed to test whether signatures of past pathogen exposure could be identified by cataloging public T cell receptors. Every discovery cohort repertoire had been produced on one sequencing platform.

CDR1 and CDR2, looked up from the germline V gene, are SGHVS and FQNEAQ. V was cut back by 1 base and J by 1 base, leaving a gap of 9 bases between them. The CDR3 goes from the cysteine to the phenylalanine over 15 residues. Of all the DNA, just the CDR3 is kept, 45 bases in frame from base 1. Of note for this clone: Its antigen target is currently unknown. Base qualities were left out, and no much larger clone turns up one base away.

Preparation of the library involved the immunoSEQ multiplex PCR assay. A mixture of 60 forward primers for TCR Vbeta segments and 13 reverse primers for TCR Jbeta segments was used in the multiplex PCR. A multiplex PCR assay on genomic DNA amplified the CDR3 region of rearranged TCR beta genes. The amplified TCR beta libraries were sequenced on the Illumina HiSeq System as 87-base-pair reads. The paper's processing steps were these. A later analysis counted about 80 million unique TCR beta chains across the 650 to 700 repertoires, and roughly 11 million of these chains were shared by at least two donors. Raw reads were error-corrected and collapsed into unique sequences with a nearest-neighbor algorithm that merged closely related sequences to remove PCR and sequencing errors. To assign V, D and J gene segments, CDR3 sequences were aligned to IMGT reference sequences. Each retained sequence needed at least a six-nucleotide match to both a V gene segment and a J gene segment. A rearrangement counted as productive if the CDR3 had no stop codons and remained in frame with V and J, and every other rearrangement counted as non-productive. CDR3 was defined according to IMGT convention as the region running from the second conserved V-encoded cysteine to the conserved J-encoded phenylalanine. Sequences without an unambiguous match to a single V gene segment were excluded from the earlier analysis of several hundred of the donors. An earlier analysis of several hundred of the donors called V segments functional above 56.7% productive rearrangements and segregating when the between-donor standard deviation exceeded 5%. A statistical classification framework was built to diagnose cytomegalovirus status from the catalog of TCR beta chain sequences. In a later analysis, TCR nucleotide sequences were compared against IMGT/GENE-DB human TR gene sequences so that V and J genes could be assigned. Using the TCRdist pipeline, a later analysis assigned CDR3 sequences along with most-parsimonious VDJ recombination scenarios. In a later analysis, each TCR beta chain was defined by its CDR3 amino acid sequence together with its V-gene family, and reads lacking a unique V-gene family were excluded. As a way to deal with suspected cross-contamination and a sequencing artifact, a later analysis dropped approximately 570 nucleotide sequences that were highly shared and had low generation probability. In a later analysis, a clonal expansion index for each public chain was calculated from normalized within-repertoire ranks of inferred template counts. A later analysis computed generation probabilities with a VDJ recombination model fitted to out-of-frame rearrangements, and checked the results against IGoR. In a later analysis, hypergeometric tests were used to score TCR-TCR, TCR-HLA and TCR-CMV co-occurrence, with a repertoire-size bias correction applied to TCR pairs. To estimate false discovery rates, a later analysis permuted the HLA or CMV assignments 20 times. A later analysis grouped co-occurring TCRs with DBSCAN, adding TCRdist sequence similarity when clustering within HLA-allele-positive subsets. Repertoires with fewer than 30,000 or more than 120,000 public chains, plus five repertoires with anomalous nucleotide sharing, were excluded from co-occurrence clustering. Sourced from immuneACCESS, this table was stored by TCRdb with only in-frame sequences that have V and J called. A share of the clones is absent; for the studies checked, an unresolved V gene accounts for under half, and the remainder has no known explanation. That table furnishes V, J and clone size, whereas the DNA furnished D and trimming. The sample yields about 200,000 clones; roughly four fifths were counted once. Over 5% of the sample belongs to the ten largest clones.

What the authors observed across the whole study: In a later genetic analysis, fewer N-insertions in productive TCRs were reported among donors in an Asian-associated ancestry cluster than the approximately 670-donor mean. In a later genetic analysis, a missense DCLRE1C variant was associated with V-gene and J-gene trimming of TCR beta chains, and the association was replicated in an independent cohort. Because some donors lacked HLA typing at each locus, the association tests relied only on the typed subset. A group of highly shared sequence variants was considered likely to be a technical artifact of the sequencing pipeline. Strong co-occurrence of HLA alleles, especially DR and DQ, made assigning TCR associations to individual alleles difficult. In an earlier analysis of under 600 of the donors, most TCR beta V segments were observed in productive rearrangements about 90% or about 30% of the time, broadly matching IMGT annotations. The cohort was sequenced for TCR beta chains only, and without alpha or paired-chain data the features that could be detected were limited. The classifier was reported to diagnose cytomegalovirus status with high specificity and sensitivity in both the original and validation cohorts. A total of 150 to 200 TCR beta chains were listed by the study as associated with cytomegalovirus. Specific HLA alleles were associated with 15,000 to 20,000 TCR beta sequences at a false discovery rate of 0.05 in a later analysis. Most TCR sequences were observed very rarely across donors, whereas some public TCRs were present in many individuals. The authors suggested that the approach could potentially be generalized to other disease states and immunological phenotypes. Several of the top co-occurrence clusters appeared to be linked to parvovirus B19, influenza, CMV and Epstein-Barr virus, according to a later analysis. For the cohort, immune exposure information was limited to CMV serostatus. Correlated functional status among segregating V segments might reflect linkage disequilibrium, but an unknown experimental factor could not be ruled out. In a later analysis, the rate of TCR association differed among HLA loci, with DRB1 alleles having the most associated TCRs and HLA-C alleles having the fewest. Because counts were too low, under 20 rarely observed V segments, including chromosome 9 orphons, were left out of the earlier analysis of some 640 of the donors. A further reported finding was that TCR beta sequences accurately predicted the HLA-A and HLA-B alleles for most subjects in the first cohort. A later analysis found that HLA-associated TCR beta chains were more clonally expanded and had lower generation probabilities than equally common non-associated chains. Some IMGT-functional V segments, including TRBV6-2 and TRBV6-3, could not be told apart with the 87-base-pair reads, so those segments were excluded. Sequencing depth was assumed to be roughly uniform across donors in the presence/absence analyses, though that assumption may not hold. A few of the identified cytomegalovirus-associated TCR beta chains were confirmed in vitro to be specific for cytomegalovirus antigens. In a later analysis, most CMV-associated TCR beta chains were found to appear HLA-restricted, with HLA associations seemingly driven largely by CMV exposure.

The cohort consisted of some 670 healthy bone marrow donors. At the time of sampling, every cohort member was nominally healthy, though immune exposures that went unrecorded were likely present. The donor tested CMV seropositive and was one of the 289 seropositive cohort members. Each donor provided a peripheral blood sample, and peripheral blood mononuclear cells were used for TCR beta sequencing. The Qiagen DNeasy Blood Extraction Kit was used to extract genomic DNA from the blood cell samples. The sequence links TRBV7-8 to TRBJ2-3; a confident D gene designation cannot be given. Input material: PBMCs. This receptor was identified in a woman aged 45-59 years in good health and CMV-seropositive. The CDR3: CASSLDGLRTDTQYF. The nucleotides read TGTGCCAGCAGCTTAGACGGGTTACGCACAGATACGCAGTATTTT. Reference TRBV7-8 and TRBJ2-3 genes cover what lies past the CDR3, so the full variable domain is GAGVSQSPRYKVAKRGQDVALRCDPISGHVSLFWYQQALGQGPEFLTYFQNEAQLDKSGLPSDRFFAERPEGSVSTLKIQRTQQEDSAVYLCASSLDGLRTDTQYFGPGTRLTVL.